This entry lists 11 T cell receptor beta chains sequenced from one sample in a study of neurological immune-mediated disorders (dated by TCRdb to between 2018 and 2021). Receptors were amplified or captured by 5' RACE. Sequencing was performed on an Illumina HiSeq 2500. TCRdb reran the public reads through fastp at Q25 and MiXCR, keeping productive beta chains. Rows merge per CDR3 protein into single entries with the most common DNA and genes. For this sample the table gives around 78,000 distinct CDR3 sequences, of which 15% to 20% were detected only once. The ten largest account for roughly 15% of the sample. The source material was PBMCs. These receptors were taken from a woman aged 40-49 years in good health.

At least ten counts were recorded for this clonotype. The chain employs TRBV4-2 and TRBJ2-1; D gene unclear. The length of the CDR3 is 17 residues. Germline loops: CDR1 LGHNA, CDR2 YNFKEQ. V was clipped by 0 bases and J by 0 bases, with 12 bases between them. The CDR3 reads CASSQDLISSSYNEQFF. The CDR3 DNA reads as TGTGCCAGCAGCCAAGATCTGATCTCGAGCTCCTACAATGAGCAGTTCTTC.

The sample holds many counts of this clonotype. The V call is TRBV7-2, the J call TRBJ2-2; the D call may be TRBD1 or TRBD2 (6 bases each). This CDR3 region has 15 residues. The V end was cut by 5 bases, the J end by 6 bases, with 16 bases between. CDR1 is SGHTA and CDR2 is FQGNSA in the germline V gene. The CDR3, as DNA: TGTGCCAGCAGCCTGACAGGCGGGGTGTCCGGGGAGCTGTTTTTT. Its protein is CASSLTGGVSGELFF.

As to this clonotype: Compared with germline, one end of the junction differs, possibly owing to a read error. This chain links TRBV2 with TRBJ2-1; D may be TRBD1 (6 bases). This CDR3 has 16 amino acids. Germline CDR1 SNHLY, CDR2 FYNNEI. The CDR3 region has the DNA TGTGCCAGCAGTGAAGATAGGGGGTCCTCCTACAATGAGCAGTCCTTC. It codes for CASSEDRGSSYNEQSF.

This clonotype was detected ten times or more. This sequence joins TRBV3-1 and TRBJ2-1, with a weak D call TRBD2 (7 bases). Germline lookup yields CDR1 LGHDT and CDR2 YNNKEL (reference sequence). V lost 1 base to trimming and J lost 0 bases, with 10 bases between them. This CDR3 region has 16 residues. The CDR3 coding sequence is TGTGCCAGCAGCCAAGGGCGGGGGCGCTCCTACAATGAGCAGTTCTTC. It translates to CASSQGRGRSYNEQFF.

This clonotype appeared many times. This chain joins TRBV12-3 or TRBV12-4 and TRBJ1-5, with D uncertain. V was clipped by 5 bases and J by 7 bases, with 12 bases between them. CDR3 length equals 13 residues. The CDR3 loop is CASSQRAEQPQHF. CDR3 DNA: TGTGCCAGCAGTCAACGGGCGGAACAGCCCCAGCATTTT.

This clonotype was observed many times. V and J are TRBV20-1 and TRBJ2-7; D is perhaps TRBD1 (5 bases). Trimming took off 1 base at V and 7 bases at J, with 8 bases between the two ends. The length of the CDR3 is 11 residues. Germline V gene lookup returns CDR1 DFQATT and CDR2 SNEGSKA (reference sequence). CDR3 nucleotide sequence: TGCAGTGCTAGAGGACAGAAGGAGCAGTACTTC. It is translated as CSARGQKEQYF.

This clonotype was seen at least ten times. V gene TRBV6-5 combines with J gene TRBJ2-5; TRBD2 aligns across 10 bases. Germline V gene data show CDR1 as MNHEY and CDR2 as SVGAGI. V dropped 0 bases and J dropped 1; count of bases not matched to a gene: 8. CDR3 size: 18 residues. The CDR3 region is CASSYSMLAGATQETQYF. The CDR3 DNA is TGTGCCAGCAGTTACTCGATGCTAGCGGGGGCAACCCAAGAGACCCAGTACTTC.

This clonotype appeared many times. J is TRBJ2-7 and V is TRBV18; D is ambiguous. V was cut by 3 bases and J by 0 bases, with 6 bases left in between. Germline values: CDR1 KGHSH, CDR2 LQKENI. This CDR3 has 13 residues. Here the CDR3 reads CASSPPLSYEQYF. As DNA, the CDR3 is TGTGCCAGCTCACCGCCACTCTCCTACGAGCAGTACTTC. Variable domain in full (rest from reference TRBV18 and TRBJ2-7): NAGVMQNPRHLVRRRGQEARLRCSPMKGHSHVYWYRQLPEEGLKFMVYLQKENIIDESGMPKERFSAEFPKEGPSILRIQQVVRGDSAAYFCASSPPLSYEQYFGPGTRLTVT.

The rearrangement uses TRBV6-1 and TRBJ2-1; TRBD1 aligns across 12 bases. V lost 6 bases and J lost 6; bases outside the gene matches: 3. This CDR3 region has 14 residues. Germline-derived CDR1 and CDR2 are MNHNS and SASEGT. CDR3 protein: CASRGQGAGNEQFF. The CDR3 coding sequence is TGTGCCAGCAGGGGACAGGGGGCGGGCAATGAGCAGTTCTTC.

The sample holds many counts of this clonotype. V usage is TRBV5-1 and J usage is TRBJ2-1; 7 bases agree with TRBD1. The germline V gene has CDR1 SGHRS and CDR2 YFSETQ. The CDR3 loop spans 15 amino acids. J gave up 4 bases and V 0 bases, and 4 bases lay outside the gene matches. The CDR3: CASSLAGTDYNEQFF. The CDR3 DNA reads TGCGCCAGCAGCTTGGCCGGGACAGATTACAATGAGCAGTTCTTC. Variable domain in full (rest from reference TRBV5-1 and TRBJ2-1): KAGVTQTPRYLIKTRGQQVTLSCSPISGHRSVSWYQQTPGQGLQFLFEYFSETQRNKGNFPGRFSGRQFSNSRSEMNVSTLELGDSALYLCASSLAGTDYNEQFFGPGTRLTVL.

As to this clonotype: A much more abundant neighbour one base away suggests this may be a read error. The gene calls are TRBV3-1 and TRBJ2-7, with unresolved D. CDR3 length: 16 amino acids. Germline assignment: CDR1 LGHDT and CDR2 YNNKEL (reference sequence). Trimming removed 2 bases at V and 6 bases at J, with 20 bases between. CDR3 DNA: TGTGCCAGCAGCCAACGGTTCCGATGGGCATCCGGCGAGCAGTACTTC. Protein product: CASSQRFRWASGEQYF.